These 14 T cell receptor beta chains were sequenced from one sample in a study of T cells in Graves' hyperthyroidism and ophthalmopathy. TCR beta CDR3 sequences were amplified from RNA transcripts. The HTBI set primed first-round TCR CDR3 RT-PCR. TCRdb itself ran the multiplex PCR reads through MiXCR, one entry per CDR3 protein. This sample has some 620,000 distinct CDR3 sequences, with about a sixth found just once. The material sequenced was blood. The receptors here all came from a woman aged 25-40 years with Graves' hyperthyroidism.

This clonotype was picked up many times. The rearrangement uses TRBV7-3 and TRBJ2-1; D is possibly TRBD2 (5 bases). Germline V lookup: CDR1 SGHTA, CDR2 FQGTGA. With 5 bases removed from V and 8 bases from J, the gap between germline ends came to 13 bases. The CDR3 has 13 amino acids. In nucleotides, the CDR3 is TGTGCCAGCAGCACCGTTGTGGGAGATGAGCAGTTCTTC. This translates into CASSTVVGDEQFF.

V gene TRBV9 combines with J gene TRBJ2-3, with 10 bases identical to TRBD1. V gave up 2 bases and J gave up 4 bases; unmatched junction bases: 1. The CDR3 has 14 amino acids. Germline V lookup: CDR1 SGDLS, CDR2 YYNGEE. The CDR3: CASSVGTGADTQYF. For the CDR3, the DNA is TGTGCCAGCAGCGTGGGGACAGGGGCAGATACGCAGTATTTT.

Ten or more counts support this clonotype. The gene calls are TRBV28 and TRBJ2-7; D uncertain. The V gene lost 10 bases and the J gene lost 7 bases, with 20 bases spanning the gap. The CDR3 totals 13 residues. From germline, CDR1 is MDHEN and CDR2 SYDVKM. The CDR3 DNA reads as TGTGCCACCCTTAAACCTGAACTGGGAGAGCAGTACTTC. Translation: CATLKPELGEQYF.

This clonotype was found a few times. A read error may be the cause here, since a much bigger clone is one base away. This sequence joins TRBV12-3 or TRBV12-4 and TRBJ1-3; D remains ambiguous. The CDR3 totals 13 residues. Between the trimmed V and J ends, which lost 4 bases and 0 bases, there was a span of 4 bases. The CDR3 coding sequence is TGTGCCAGCAGTTCCAGCTCTGGAAACACCATATATTTT. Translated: CASSSSSGNTIYF.

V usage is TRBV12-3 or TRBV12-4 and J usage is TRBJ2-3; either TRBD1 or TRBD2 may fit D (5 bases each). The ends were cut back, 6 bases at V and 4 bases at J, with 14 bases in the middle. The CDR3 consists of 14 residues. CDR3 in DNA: TGTGCCAGCAGAATGGGGGTGGCCCCAGATACGCAGTATTTT. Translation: CASRMGVAPDTQYF.

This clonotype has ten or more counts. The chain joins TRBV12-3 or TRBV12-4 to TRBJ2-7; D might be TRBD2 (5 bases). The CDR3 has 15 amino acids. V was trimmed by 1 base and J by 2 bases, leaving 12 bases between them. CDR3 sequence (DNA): TGTGCCAGCAGTTTAGAAGCGGAAACGACCTACGAGCAGTACTTC. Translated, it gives CASSLEAETTYEQYF.

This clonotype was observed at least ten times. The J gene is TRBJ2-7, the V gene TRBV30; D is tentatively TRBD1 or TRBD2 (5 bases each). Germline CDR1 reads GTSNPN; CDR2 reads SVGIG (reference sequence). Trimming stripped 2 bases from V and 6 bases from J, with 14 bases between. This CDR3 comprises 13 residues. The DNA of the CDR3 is TGTGCCTGGAGTTCGGGACCCCTGATCGAGCAGTACTTC. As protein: CAWSSGPLIEQYF.

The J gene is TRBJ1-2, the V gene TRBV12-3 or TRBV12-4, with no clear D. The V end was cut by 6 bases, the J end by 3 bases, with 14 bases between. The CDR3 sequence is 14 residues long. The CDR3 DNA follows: TGTGCCAGCAGCTCCCGGATCGAAGACTATGGCTACACCTTC. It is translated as CASSSRIEDYGYTF.

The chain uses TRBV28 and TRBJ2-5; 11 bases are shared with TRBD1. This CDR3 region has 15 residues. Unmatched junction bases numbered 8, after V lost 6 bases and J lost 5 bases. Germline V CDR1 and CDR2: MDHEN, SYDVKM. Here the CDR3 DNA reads TGTGCCAGCAGCGAGGACAGGGGGCCTTGGGAGACCCAGTACTTC. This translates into CASSEDRGPWETQYF.

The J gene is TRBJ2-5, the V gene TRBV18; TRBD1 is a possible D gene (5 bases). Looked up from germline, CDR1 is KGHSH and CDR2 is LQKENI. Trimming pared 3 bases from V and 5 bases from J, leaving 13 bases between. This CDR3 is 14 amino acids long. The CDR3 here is CASSPQTGLETQYF. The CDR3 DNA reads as TGTGCCAGCTCACCCCAAACAGGTTTGGAGACCCAGTACTTC.

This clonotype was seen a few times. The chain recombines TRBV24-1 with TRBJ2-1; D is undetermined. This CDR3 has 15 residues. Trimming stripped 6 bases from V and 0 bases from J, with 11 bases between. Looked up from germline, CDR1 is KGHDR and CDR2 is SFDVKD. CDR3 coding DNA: TGTGCCACCAGTTCAACACAGAGCTCCTACAATGAGCAGTTCTTC. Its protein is CATSSTQSSYNEQFF.

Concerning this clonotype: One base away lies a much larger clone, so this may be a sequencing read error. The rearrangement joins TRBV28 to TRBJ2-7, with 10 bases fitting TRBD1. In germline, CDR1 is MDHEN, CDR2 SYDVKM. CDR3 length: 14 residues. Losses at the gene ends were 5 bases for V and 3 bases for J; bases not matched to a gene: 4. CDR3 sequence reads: CASSEGTGVYEQYF. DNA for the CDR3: TGTGCCAGCAGTGAGGGGACAGGGGTCTACGAGCAGTACTTC.

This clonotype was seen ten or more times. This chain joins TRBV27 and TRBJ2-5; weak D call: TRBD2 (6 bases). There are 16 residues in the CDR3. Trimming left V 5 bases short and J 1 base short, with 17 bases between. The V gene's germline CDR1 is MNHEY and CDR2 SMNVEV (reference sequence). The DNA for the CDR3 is TGTGCCAGCAGTACCCGTTCGGCCGGGAGCCAAGAGACCCAGTACTTC. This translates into CASSTRSAGSQETQYF.

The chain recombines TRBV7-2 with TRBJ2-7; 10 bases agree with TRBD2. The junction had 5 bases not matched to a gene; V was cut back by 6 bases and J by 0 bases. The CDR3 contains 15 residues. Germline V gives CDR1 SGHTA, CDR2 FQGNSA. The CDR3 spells CASSFSGRTSYEQYF. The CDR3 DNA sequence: TGTGCCAGCAGTTTTAGCGGGAGGACCTCCTACGAGCAGTACTTC.